Below are 23 T cell receptor beta chains sequenced from a single sample in a study of blood T cell repertoires in COVID-19. Libraries were prepared by immunoSEQ multiplex PCR; TCRdb keeps only in-frame clonotypes and omits some of them. The repertoire holds approximately 390,000 clones, with about 87% as singletons. The material sequenced was peripheral blood. These receptors all stem from a woman in her sixties or seventies with COVID-19, enrolled during active disease.

As to this clone: This specimen includes other DNA sequences encoding the same CDR3. J is TRBJ1-1 and V is TRBV5-1, with D maybe TRBD1 (5 bases). From germline, CDR1 is SGHRS and CDR2 YFSETQ. With 2 bases removed from V and 1 base from J, the gap between germline ends came to 12 bases. The CDR3 spans 15 residues. CDR3 nucleotides: TGCGCCAGCAGCTTAACCGGGACTGGGAACACTGAAGCTTTCTTT. It is translated as CASSLTGTGNTEAFF.

This clone was observed a single time. The V and J genes are TRBV20-1 and TRBJ1-2; 9 bases match TRBD1. The V gene's germline CDR1 is DFQATT and CDR2 SNEGSKA (reference sequence). The CDR3 is 15 residues long. With V trimmed by 3 bases and J by 5 bases, 10 bases remained unmatched. The CDR3 nucleotides read TGCAGTGCTAGTGTGTCGGGACAGGGCACGTATGGCTACACCTTC. This translates into CSASVSGQGTYGYTF.

This clone occurred a few times. V is TRBV9 and J is TRBJ1-1; D ambiguous. V was shortened by 0 bases and J by 2 bases, with 8 bases between the two germline ends. This CDR3 region has 14 residues. Per germline, CDR1 SGDLS and CDR2 YYNGEE. The CDR3 bases are TGTGCCAGCAGCGTAGAACTGACAAACACTGAAGCTTTCTTT. Protein sequence: CASSVELTNTEAFF.

This chain uses TRBV28 with TRBJ1-6, with unresolved D. CDR1 and CDR2 from the germline V gene are MDHEN and SYDVKM. Trimming left V 7 bases short and J 7 bases short, with 11 bases between. The CDR3 covers 13 residues. The CDR3, as DNA: TGTGCCAGCACGGGAGCCGGGAATTCACCCCTCCACTTT. Translated: CASTGAGNSPLHF.

This clone was counted ten times or more. The CDR3, as DNA: TGCAGCGTCGAAACCCCAGGGTTTTTCGCGTTCAATGAGCAGTTCTTC. Amino acids: CSVETPGFFAFNEQFF. The chain uses TRBV29-1 and TRBJ2-1; tentative D call: TRBD1 (5 bases). CDR3 size: 16 residues. Germline V lookup: CDR1 SQVTM, CDR2 ANQGSEA. The V end was cut by 6 bases, the J end by 6 bases, with 24 bases between.

The chain links TRBV5-1 to TRBJ1-1; D uncertain. Trimming left V 1 base short and J 3 bases short, with 13 bases between. CDR1 and CDR2 (germline): SGHRS, YFSETQ. The length of the CDR3 is 15 residues. As DNA, the CDR3 is TGCGCCAGCAGCTTGTTGTCCCGTCGGGACACTGAAGCTTTCTTT. Translation: CASSLLSRRDTEAFF. Looking up the rest from reference TRBV5-1 and TRBJ1-1 gives the full variable domain: KAGVTQTPRYLIKTRGQQVTLSCSPISGHRSVSWYQQTPGQGLQFLFEYFSETQRNKGNFPGRFSGRQFSNSRSEMNVSTLELGDSALYLCASSLLSRRDTEAFFGQGTRLTVV.

V usage is TRBV28 and J usage is TRBJ2-7, with TRBD1 as a possible D gene (5 bases). This CDR3 region has 12 residues. In germline, CDR1 is MDHEN, CDR2 SYDVKM. The V end lost 6 bases, the J end lost 7 bases, and 13 bases lay between the germline ends. The CDR3 spells CASSSGFWEQYF. DNA for the CDR3: TGTGCCAGCAGCTCAGGGTTCTGGGAGCAGTACTTC. The complete variable domain, with remaining parts taken from reference TRBV28 and TRBJ2-7, reads DVKVTQSSRYLVKRTGEKVFLECVQDMDHENMFWYRQDPGLGLRLIYFSYDVKMKEKGDIPEGYSVSREKKERFSLILESASTNQTSMYLCASSSGFWEQYFGPGTRLTVT.

The chain joins TRBV14 to TRBJ1-5; a possible D gene is TRBD1 (6 bases). The germline V and J ends were trimmed by 4 bases and 4 bases, with 14 bases remaining between them. Per germline, CDR1 SGHDN and CDR2 FVKESK. The CDR3 consists of 15 residues. The CDR3 sequence is CASSPPGVHNQPQHF. CDR3 nucleotides: TGTGCCAGCAGCCCCCCAGGGGTCCATAATCAGCCCCAGCATTTT.

Here the CDR3 reads CASSTGITYEQYF. The DNA for the CDR3 is TGTGCCAGCAGCACCGGGATTACCTACGAGCAGTACTTC. V and J are TRBV7-9 and TRBJ2-7, with D tentatively TRBD2 (5 bases). There are 13 residues in the CDR3. Trimming stripped 5 bases from V and 2 bases from J, with 10 bases between. CDR1 and CDR2 from the germline V gene are SEHNR and FQNEAQ (reference sequence).

Regarding this clone: At one of its ends the junction is not consistent with the germline gene, which may arise from a read error. The chain has TRBV5-4 and TRBJ2-2; TRBD2 aligns across 7 bases. CDR3 size: 15 residues. In germline, CDR1 is SGHNT, CDR2 YYREEE (reference sequence). Here the CDR3 DNA reads TGTGCCCGCAGCTTGGGGGGGGACAACACCGGGGAGCTGTTTTTT. Protein sequence: CARSLGGDNTGELFF.

DNA for the CDR3: TGTGCCAGCAGCGAGGGCCAGAACACCGGGGAGCTGTTTTTT. It is translated as CASSEGQNTGELFF. The V gene is TRBV5-4, the J gene TRBJ2-2; D may be TRBD2 (5 bases). This CDR3 comprises 14 residues. Trimming removed 4 bases at V and 1 base at J, with 8 bases between. The germline V gene has CDR1 SGHNT and CDR2 YYREEE (reference sequence).

The rearrangement joins TRBV6-2 or TRBV6-3 to TRBJ1-1; D is uncertain. Germline V lookup: CDR1 MNHEY, CDR2 SVGEGT. The CDR3 contains 15 residues. The V end was cut by 0 bases, the J end by 0 bases, with 8 bases between. In DNA form, the CDR3 reads TGTGCCAGCAGTTACTCGAACCGGTTGAACACTGAAGCTTTCTTT. It specifies CASSYSNRLNTEAFF.

This chain joins TRBV5-5 and TRBJ1-1; possibly TRBD1 for D (5 bases). The CDR3 covers 14 residues. The germline V gene encodes CDR1 SGHKS and CDR2 YYEKEE (reference sequence). V was pared by 0 bases and J by 5 bases, with 11 bases between. The CDR3 DNA sequence: TGTGCCAGCAGCTTGGACCAGGGAGGTACTGAAGCTTTCTTT. Protein sequence: CASSLDQGGTEAFF.

The count of this clone is one. The chain employs TRBV5-6 and TRBJ2-7, with 9 bases that match TRBD2. Per the germline V gene, CDR1 is SGHDT and CDR2 is YYEEEE. J was trimmed by 5 bases and V by 4 bases; bases with no gene match: 19. The CDR3 sequence is 18 residues long. The CDR3 is CASSRLGPVLRGGNEQYF. In DNA form, the CDR3 reads TGTGCCAGCAGCCGGTTGGGTCCGGTTTTGCGGGGGGGAAACGAGCAGTACTTC.

This clone occurred once. The chain carries TRBV19 and TRBJ2-3; D is perhaps TRBD1 (6 bases). V was trimmed by 6 bases and J by 0 bases, leaving 19 bases between them. CDR3 length: 17 amino acids. Germline V CDR1 and CDR2: LNHDA, SQIVND (reference sequence). In DNA, the CDR3 is TGTGCCAGTAGGGATCAAAACCAGGGGCAGAGCACAGATACGCAGTATTTT. Translation gives CASRDQNQGQSTDTQYF.

V gene TRBV5-1 combines with J gene TRBJ2-6; 7 nucleotides agree with TRBD1. J gave up 0 bases and V 3 bases, and 9 bases lay outside the gene matches. The CDR3 totals 18 residues. Looked up from germline, CDR1 is SGHRS and CDR2 is YFSETQ. The CDR3 DNA sequence: TGCGCCAGCAGCTCCGGCGTGGGACAGACCTCTGGGGCCAACGTCCTGACTTTC. Residues: CASSSGVGQTSGANVLTF.

The chain combines TRBV7-9 with TRBJ1-5; D call uncertain. V lost 3 bases and J lost 2, with 2 bases in between. The CDR3 covers 12 residues. Germline V gives CDR1 SEHNR, CDR2 FQNEAQ (reference sequence). The CDR3 DNA reads TGTGCCAGCAGCTTCGGCAATCAGCCCCAGCATTTT. Encoded protein: CASSFGNQPQHF.

CDR3 coding DNA: TGCGCCAGCAGCCACGGAGGGAGCGGGGGGTATAAAGAGACCCAGTACTTC. The encoded protein is CASSHGGSGGYKETQYF. The rearrangement joins TRBV4-1 to TRBJ2-5; 9 bases match TRBD2. J lost 3 bases, V lost 3 bases, and 11 bases had no gene match. CDR1 is MGHRA, CDR2 YSYEKL, per germline. The CDR3 consists of 17 residues.

The chain couples TRBV28 to TRBJ2-1; D is perhaps TRBD1 (5 bases). There are 13 residues in the CDR3. CDR1 MDHEN and CDR2 SYDVKM come from the germline V gene. Trimming left V 3 bases short and J 6 bases short, with 9 bases between. The CDR3 bases are TGTGCCAGCAGTTTGGGGCAAGGCAATGAGCAGTTCTTC. Its protein product is CASSLGQGNEQFF.

The J gene is TRBJ2-7, the V gene TRBV18, with 9 bases lining up with TRBD2. In germline, CDR1 is KGHSH, CDR2 LQKENI. The CDR3 extends over 14 amino acids. The V and J ends lost 3 bases and 0 bases, in that order; junction bases with no gene match: 0. The CDR3 region is CASSPTSGSYEQYF. CDR3 coding DNA: TGTGCCAGCTCACCGACTAGCGGCTCCTACGAGCAGTACTTC.

V and J are TRBV3-1 (or the pseudogene TRBV3-2) and TRBJ1-1; no clear D gene. Germline CDR1 LGHDT, CDR2 YNNKEL (reference sequence). Deletions cut 6 bases from V and 1 base from J, with 6 bases between. The CDR3 is made up of 12 amino acids. For the CDR3, the DNA is TGTGCCAGCAGACACGAGAACACTGAAGCTTTCTTT. It yields the protein CASRHENTEAFF.

This clone has more than one count but fewer than ten. This rearrangement joins TRBV5-1 to TRBJ2-7, with 7 nucleotides matching TRBD1. CDR1 is SGHRS, CDR2 YFSETQ, per germline. The ends lost 4 bases at V and 0 bases at J; junction bases unmatched: 10. There are 16 residues in the CDR3. CDR3 sequence: CASSPMGQLISYEQYF. CDR3 DNA sequence: TGCGCCAGCAGCCCGATGGGACAGCTAATCTCCTACGAGCAGTACTTC.

The chain combines TRBV11-1 with TRBJ1-1; D remains unclear. Germline CDR1 is SGHAT and CDR2 is FQDESV (reference sequence). V was clipped by 5 bases and J by 1 base, with 14 bases between them. The CDR3 spans 15 residues. The CDR3 nucleotides are TGTGCCAGCAGCCCGTCAGCGGTATCGAACACTGAAGCTTTCTTT. This codes for CASSPSAVSNTEAFF.